The clone carrying this TCR beta chain showed up just a few times. This sample was taken from a study of human T cells and chemical hapten exposure. Study-level information: Throughout a study of 20 to 30 weeks, patients underwent weekly scalp administration of diphenylcyclopropenone doses.

The time point is: patch test 1, 2 weeks after DPC sensitization. The treatment here: therapeutic diphenylcyclopropenone sensitization with weekly scalp DPC. Patients had alopecia, were aged 18 to 70, and were not pregnant. The study extracted total RNA from unfractionated whole blood. Separate cDNA molecules received unique molecular identifiers, which the library attached to them. TCRdb reprocessed the RACE reads with MiXCR, giving one entry per CDR3 protein. Of 70,000 to 75,000 distinct CDR3 sequences listed, 32% are singletons. From germline, CDR1 is MDHEN and CDR2 SYDVKM. Trimming removed 2 bases from V and 12 bases from J, with 14 bases in between. This CDR3 comprises 12 residues.

The clonotype was recovered from a man aged 35-49 years with alopecia areata. Some clones in this sample may be carry-over from other donors' samples. V is TRBV28 and J is TRBJ2-7, with D unresolved. The sample in question was whole blood, obtained in connection with sensitization to the hapten diphenylcyclopropenone (DPC). As DNA, the CDR3 is TGTGCCAGCAGTTTAGCCTTGCGACGGACGTACTTC. Protein sequence: CASSLALRRTYF.